This T cell receptor (beta chain) was documented in a study of CD8 T cells in Susac syndrome (dated 2019 in TCRdb). In the study overall: Whether CD8+ T cell activation and differentiation in Susac syndrome was antigen driven was tested using repertoire sequencing.

Peripheral blood CD8+ and CD4+ T cells from healthy donors, Susac syndrome patients and multiple sclerosis patients were profiled by high-throughput TCR beta sequencing. Multiple sclerosis controls were treatment-naive patients with stable or active relapsing-remitting disease fulfilling revised McDonald criteria. Bulk CD8+ and CD4+ T cells were purified magnetically by negative isolation, whereas CD8+ TEMRA cells were enriched by FACS. Blood was drawn into EDTA tubes, processed within 24 hours, and PBMCs were isolated by density gradient centrifugation. PBMCs intended for TCR sequencing were frozen in liquid nitrogen and were later thawed in a 37 degrees C water bath. Purity of sorted or isolated CD4+, CD8+ and CD8+ TEMRA cells was at least 90%. V drops 0 bases and J drops 7 bases, leaving 6 bases in between. The germline V gene (reference sequence) provides CDR1 LNHNV and CDR2 YYDKDF. Taken from cysteine to phenylalanine, the CDR3 has 12 residues. Only the CDR3 portion is preserved as DNA: 36 bases, with reading frame beginning at the first base.

The paper as a whole reports these results and caveats: The study acknowledged that relatively few individuals were included in the TCR sequencing and HLA analysis.

RNA was extracted using the RNeasy kit, and roughly 0.5 to 1 ug of the RNA was reverse transcribed with random hexamers. TCR beta CDR3 regions were amplified with the immunoSEQ multiplex PCR assay covering 54 Vbeta and 13 Jbeta segments. PCR amplification bias was corrected using a synthetic template baseline for primer optimization and computational correction. In the paper's pipeline: Reads were assigned to V, D and J genes according to IMGT and analyzed in immunoSEQ Analyzer, with only productive sequences retained. Clonality was computed as one minus Shannon entropy normalized by log2 of the number of productive unique sequences. Public and private clones were assessed among the 100 most prevalent clones of each patient and control. A clone was defined as Susac-specific if it was absent from the healthy and MS cohorts, from about 1,100 published viral clones and from other ImmuneACCESS disease sequences. TCRdb reran the public reads through fastp at Q25 and MiXCR, keeping productive beta chains. Identical CDR3 protein sequences are pooled into one entry, listed with their most common genes and DNA. These V and J calls derive from TCRdb rather than the authors' analysis. For this sample the table gives approximately 220,000 distinct CDR3 sequences, of which approximately 95% were detected only once. Around 0.082% of the sample goes to the ten largest clones.

Remarks on this clonotype: The target of this receptor is not known. No base-level quality is on record; no much larger clone is a single base apart.

The sample comprised CD4+ T cells from PBMCs. The rearrangement combines TRBV15 with TRBJ2-5; the D segment cannot be called with confidence. The TCR originated in a human donor with multiple sclerosis. The CDR3 region reads CATSRDTTTQYF. The DNA reads TGTGCCACCAGCAGAGATACAACGACCCAGTACTTC.